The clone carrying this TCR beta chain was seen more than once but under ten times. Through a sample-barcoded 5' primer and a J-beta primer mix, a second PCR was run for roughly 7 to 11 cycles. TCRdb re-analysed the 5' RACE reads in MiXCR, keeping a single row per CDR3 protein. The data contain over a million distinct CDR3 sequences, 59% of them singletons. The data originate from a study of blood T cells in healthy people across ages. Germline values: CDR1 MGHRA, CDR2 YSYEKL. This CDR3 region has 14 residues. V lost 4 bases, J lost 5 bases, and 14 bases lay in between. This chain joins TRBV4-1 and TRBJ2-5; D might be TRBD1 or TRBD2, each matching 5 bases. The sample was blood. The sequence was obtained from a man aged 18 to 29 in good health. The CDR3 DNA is TGCGCCAGCAGCCGGGGACCCCTGGGGGAGACCCAGTACTTC. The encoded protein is CASSRGPLGETQYF.